This T cell receptor beta chain was documented in a study of T cell repertoires in cytomegalovirus infection (dated by TCRdb to between 2017 and 2020). In the study overall: Donor HLA type was relevant to the analysis, as public TCR beta signatures indicated carriage of CMV infection together with the matching HLA type.

Sequencer: Illumina HiSeq 1500. TCRdb reworked the public reads: Q25 trimming with fastp, MiXCR clone assembly, productive beta chains retained. Every distinct CDR3 protein forms one entry, paired with its most common genes and DNA. This sample holds about 250,000 distinct CDR3 sequences; about 7% were observed only once. The ten largest clonotypes hold under 7.5% of the sample. Trimming costs V 5 bases and J 1 base, and their ends lie 11 bases apart. Inclusive of the bounding cysteine and phenylalanine, the CDR3 is 14 residues long. The DNA shown is the 42-base CDR3, in frame from base 1. The germline V gene yields MNHNS for CDR1 and SASEGT for CDR2. Many counts were recorded for this clonotype. Its antigen remains undetermined. No per-base quality is available; no much larger clone lies one base away. Study-wide findings and limitations: The ex vivo response was dominated by HLA-C-restricted CMV-specific TCR beta clonotypes, and the single most frequent clonotype in two of eight donors was supplied by these HLA-C-restricted clonotypes. In both this cohort and an independent 352-donor cohort, the cumulative frequency of public TCR beta family members distinguished carriers of CMV infection plus the relevant HLA type.

The receptor chain draws on TRBV6-1 and TRBJ1-1; too little of a D gene remains to name it. The sequencing input was PBMCs. The TCR comes from a human donor in good health (CMV status not recorded). Some clones in this sample may be carry-over from other donors' samples. Here the CDR3 is given as CASSLFRRNTEAFF. The DNA sequence is as follows: TGTGCCAGCAGTTTGTTCAGGAGGAACACTGAAGCTTTCTTT.